The present TCR beta chain was sequenced within a study of T-cell reconstitution after alpha-beta-depleted transplantation in children. Looked up from germline, CDR1 is SGHRS and CDR2 is YFSETQ. This CDR3 region has 14 residues. V trimming: 2 bases; J trimming: 9 bases; junction bases outside the gene matches: 6. This clonotype was recorded at least ten times. Library preparation (for TCRbeta) was performed with unique molecular identifiers. TCRdb passed the PCR reads through MiXCR, listing each CDR3 protein once. The sample lists around 600,000 distinct CDR3 sequences; roughly 15% were seen once. This receptor was obtained from a human donor who donated a stem cell graft to a child with acute myeloid leukemia. The V gene is TRBV5-1, the J gene TRBJ2-1, with 9 positions matching TRBD2. The input for sequencing was PBMCs from the stem cell graft donor, taken from the stem cell graft. The CDR3 region has the DNA TGCGCCAGCAGCTTCGCTAGCGGGGTGGTTGAGCAGTTCTTC. Protein sequence: CASSFASGVVEQFF.